The T cell receptor beta chain under discussion was sequenced for a study of T cells in Graves' hyperthyroidism and ophthalmopathy. Regarding the study as a whole: Model-based prediction identified ophthalmopathy a median around 6.5 months prior to its onset.

There were TCR beta CDR3 regions amplified from RNA transcripts. The study used the HTBI primer set for a first-round RT-PCR of the TCR CDR3. A single record per CDR3 protein comes from TCRdb applying MiXCR to the multiplex PCR reads. Among 300,000 to 450,000 distinct CDR3 sequences listed, roughly 25% were seen once. Germline CDR1 and CDR2: MGHRA and YSYEKL. The length of the CDR3 is 15 residues. Trimming removed 8 bases from V and 9 bases from J; junction bases left unmatched: 10. As concerns this clonotype: Its matching antigen is unknown.

The source is a middle-aged man with Graves' hyperthyroidism. Sequencing was carried out using blood. The rearrangement links TRBV4-1 to TRBJ2-1; 13 bases map to TRBD2. The CDR3 is CASAQRLAGGVEQFF. DNA for the CDR3: TGCGCCAGCGCTCAGAGACTAGCGGGAGGCGTTGAGCAGTTCTTC.